The TCR beta chain described here comes from a study of PD-1 blockade in classical Hodgkin lymphoma. Study overall: The nivolumab dose that patients received was 3 mg/kg, given intravenously every 2 weeks. Study outcomes and limitations: Newly diagnosed patients were said to have less baseline TCR diversity than healthy donors did.

Generated by immunoSEQ multiplex PCR, the TCRdb table keeps only in-frame clones and is missing some. The data contain roughly 2,900 clones, approximately 80% of them singletons. Germline V gene sequence: CDR1 MNHEY, CDR2 SVGAGI. Trimming took 0 bases from V and 7 from J; bases not matched to a gene: 4. The length of the CDR3 is 15 residues. Sample time point: cycle 4 day 1 (C4D1), after less than 7 weeks of nivolumab. There was relapse after autologous stem cell transplantation in every patient, and there was variation in brentuximab vedotin exposure. By magnetic negative selection, CD8+ T cells were isolated from the thawed PBMCs. Details on this clone: The antigen is undetermined.

This sequence was found in a human donor with classical Hodgkin lymphoma. This chain joins TRBV6-5 and TRBJ2-1; 9 bases agree with TRBD1. This specimen was CD8+ T cells from blood, taken before the fourth cycle of nivolumab. The CDR3 loop is CASSYSQGAGNEQFF. The CDR3 coding sequence is TGTGCCAGCAGTTACTCACAGGGGGCTGGGAATGAGCAGTTCTTC.